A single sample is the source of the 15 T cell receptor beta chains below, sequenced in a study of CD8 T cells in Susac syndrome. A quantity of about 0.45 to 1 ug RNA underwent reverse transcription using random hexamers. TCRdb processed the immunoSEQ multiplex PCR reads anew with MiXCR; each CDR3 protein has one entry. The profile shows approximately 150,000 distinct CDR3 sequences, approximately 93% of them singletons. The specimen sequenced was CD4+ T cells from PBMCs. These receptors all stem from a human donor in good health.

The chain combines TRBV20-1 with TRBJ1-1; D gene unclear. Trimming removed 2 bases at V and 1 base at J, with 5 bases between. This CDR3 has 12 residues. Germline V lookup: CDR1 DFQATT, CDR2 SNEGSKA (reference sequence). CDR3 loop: CSARRSNTEAFF. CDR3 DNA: TGCAGTGCTAGAAGGTCGAACACTGAAGCTTTCTTT.

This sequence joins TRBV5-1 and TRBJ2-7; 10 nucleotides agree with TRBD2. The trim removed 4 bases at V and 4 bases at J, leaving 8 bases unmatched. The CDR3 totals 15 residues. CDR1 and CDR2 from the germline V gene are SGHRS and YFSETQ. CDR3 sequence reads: CASSLASGSGYEQYF. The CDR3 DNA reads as TGCGCCAGCAGCCTCGCTAGCGGGAGTGGTTACGAGCAGTACTTC.

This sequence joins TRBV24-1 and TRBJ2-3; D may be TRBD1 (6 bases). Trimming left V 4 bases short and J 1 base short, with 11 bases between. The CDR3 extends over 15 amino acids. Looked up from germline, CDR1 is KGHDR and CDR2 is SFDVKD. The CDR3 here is CATSEPAGGTDTQYF. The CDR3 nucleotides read TGTGCCACCAGTGAGCCCGCAGGGGGCACAGATACGCAGTATTTT.

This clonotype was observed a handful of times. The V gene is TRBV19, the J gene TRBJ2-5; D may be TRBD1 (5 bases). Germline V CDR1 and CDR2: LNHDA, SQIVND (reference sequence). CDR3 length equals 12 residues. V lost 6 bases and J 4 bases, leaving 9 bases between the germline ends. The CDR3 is CASRRGGETQYF. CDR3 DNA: TGTGCCAGTAGAAGGGGCGGAGAGACCCAGTACTTC.

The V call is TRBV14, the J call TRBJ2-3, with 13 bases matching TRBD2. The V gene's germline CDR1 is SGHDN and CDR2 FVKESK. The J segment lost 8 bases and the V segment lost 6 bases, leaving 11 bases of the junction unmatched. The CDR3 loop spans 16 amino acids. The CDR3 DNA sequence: TGTGCCAGCAGTTCCGTGACTAGCGGGAGGTCGGGTACGCAGTATTTT. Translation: CASSSVTSGRSGTQYF.

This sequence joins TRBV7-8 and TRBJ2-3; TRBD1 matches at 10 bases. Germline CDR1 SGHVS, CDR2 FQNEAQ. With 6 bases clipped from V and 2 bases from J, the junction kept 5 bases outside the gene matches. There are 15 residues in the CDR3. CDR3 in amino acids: CASRAGTGATDTQYF. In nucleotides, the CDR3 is TGTGCCAGCAGGGCCGGGACAGGGGCCACAGATACGCAGTATTTT.

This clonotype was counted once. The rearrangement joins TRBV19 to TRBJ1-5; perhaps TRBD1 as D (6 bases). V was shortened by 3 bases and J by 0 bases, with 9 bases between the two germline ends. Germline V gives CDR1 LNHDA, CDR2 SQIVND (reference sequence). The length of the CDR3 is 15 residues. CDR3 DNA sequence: TGTGCCAGTAGTATCGGACAGCTTAGCAATCAGCCCCAGCATTTT. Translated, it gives CASSIGQLSNQPQHF.

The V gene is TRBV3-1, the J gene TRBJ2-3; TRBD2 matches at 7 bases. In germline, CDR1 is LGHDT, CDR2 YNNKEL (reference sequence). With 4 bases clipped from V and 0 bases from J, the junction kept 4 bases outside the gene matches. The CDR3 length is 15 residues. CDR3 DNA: TGTGCCAGCAGCCCCAGCGGGATTAGCACAGATACGCAGTATTTT. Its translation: CASSPSGISTDTQYF.

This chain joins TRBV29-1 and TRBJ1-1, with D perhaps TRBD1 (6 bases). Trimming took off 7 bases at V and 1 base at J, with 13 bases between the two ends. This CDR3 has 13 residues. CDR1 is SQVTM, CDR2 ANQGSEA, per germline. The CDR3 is CSGADRRNTEAFF. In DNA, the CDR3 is TGCAGCGGGGCCGACAGGAGGAACACTGAAGCTTTCTTT. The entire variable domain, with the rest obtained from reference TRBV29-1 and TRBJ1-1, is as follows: SAVISQKPSRDICQRGTSLTIQCQVDSQVTMMFWYRQQPGQSLTLIATANQGSEATYESGFVIDKFPISRPNLTFSTLTVSNMSPEDSSIYLCSGADRRNTEAFFGQGTRLTVV.

The CDR3 loop reads CASSPSQRLDKRDTQYF. CDR3 nucleotides: TGTGCCAGCAGCCCCTCCCAGAGACTAGACAAGCGAGATACGCAGTATTTT. The J gene is TRBJ2-3, the V gene TRBV9; tentatively, D is TRBD2 (6 bases). CDR3 length equals 17 residues. V was clipped by 4 bases and J by 5 bases, with 23 bases between them. Per germline, CDR1 SGDLS and CDR2 YYNGEE.

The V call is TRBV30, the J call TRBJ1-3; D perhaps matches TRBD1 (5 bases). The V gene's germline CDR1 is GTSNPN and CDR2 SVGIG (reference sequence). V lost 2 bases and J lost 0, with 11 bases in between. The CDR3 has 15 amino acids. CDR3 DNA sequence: TGTGCCTGGAGTCAACAGGCCCTCTCTGGAAACACCATATATTTT. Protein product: CAWSQQALSGNTIYF.

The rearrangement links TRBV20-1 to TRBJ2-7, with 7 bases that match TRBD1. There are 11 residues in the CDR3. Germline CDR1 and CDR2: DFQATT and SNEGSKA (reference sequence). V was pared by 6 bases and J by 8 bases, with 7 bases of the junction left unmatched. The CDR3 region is CSAIQGVQQYF. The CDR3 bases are TGCAGTGCCATCCAGGGGGTGCAGCAGTACTTC.

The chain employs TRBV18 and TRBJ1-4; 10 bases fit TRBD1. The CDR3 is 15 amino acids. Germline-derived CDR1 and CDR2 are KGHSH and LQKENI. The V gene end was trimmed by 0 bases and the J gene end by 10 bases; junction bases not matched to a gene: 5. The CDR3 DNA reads TGTGCCAGCTCACCACCCGGGACAGGGGATCGAAAACTGTTTTTT. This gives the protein CASSPPGTGDRKLFF. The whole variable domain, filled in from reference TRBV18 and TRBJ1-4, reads NAGVMQNPRHLVRRRGQEARLRCSPMKGHSHVYWYRQLPEEGLKFMVYLQKENIIDESGMPKERFSAEFPKEGPSILRIQQVVRGDSAAYFCASSPPGTGDRKLFFGSGTQLSVL.

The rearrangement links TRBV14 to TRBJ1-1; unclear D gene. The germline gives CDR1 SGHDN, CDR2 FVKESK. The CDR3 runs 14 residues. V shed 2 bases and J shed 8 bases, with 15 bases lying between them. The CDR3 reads CASSQTTPIGEAFF. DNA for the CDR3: TGTGCCAGCAGCCAAACGACACCGATTGGGGAAGCTTTCTTT.

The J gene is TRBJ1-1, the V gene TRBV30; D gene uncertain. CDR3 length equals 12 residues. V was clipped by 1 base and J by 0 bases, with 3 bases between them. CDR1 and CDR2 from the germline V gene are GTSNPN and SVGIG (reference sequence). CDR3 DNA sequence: TGTGCCTGGAGTGGTATGAACACTGAAGCTTTCTTT. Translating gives CAWSGMNTEAFF.